The rows below give T cell receptor beta chains drawn from one sample of a study of post-analysis software for immune sequencing data. TCRdb fed the PCR reads into MiXCR, producing one record per CDR3 protein. The sample carries about 570,000 distinct CDR3 sequences, 30% to 40% recorded once. The source material was blood. These receptors originate from a girl under 18 with multiple sclerosis. CDR3s include the opening cysteine and the closing phenylalanine or tryptophan.

j_call: TRBJ2-5; v_call: TRBV5-1; cdr3_aa: CASSLANNEQYF
j_call: TRBJ2-3; v_call: TRBV4-2; cdr3_aa: CASSPFGDTQYF
j_call: TRBJ1-1; v_call: TRBV6-5; cdr3_aa: CASSYLAGGLGNTEAFF
j_call: NA; v_call: TRBV20-1; cdr3_aa: CSAEVNEQYF
j_call: TRBJ1-4; v_call: TRBV29-1; cdr3_aa: CSPEREGRHEKLFF
j_call: TRBJ2-1; v_call: TRBV27; cdr3_aa: CASSLRRYNEQFF
j_call: TRBJ1-1; v_call: TRBV20-1; cdr3_aa: CSAPPVGGHAFF
j_call: TRBJ1-2; v_call: TRBV6-5; cdr3_aa: CASRVGQGVYGYTF
j_call: TRBJ1-6; v_call: TRBV7-3; cdr3_aa: CASSLRGSQNSPLHF
j_call: TRBJ2-4; v_call: TRBV28; cdr3_aa: CASSPPGWAKNIQYF
j_call: TRBJ2-7; v_call: TRBV3-1; cdr3_aa: CASSQEAGATGSYEQYF
j_call: TRBJ2-7; v_call: TRBV27; cdr3_aa: CASSREGTRVRYEQYF
j_call: TRBJ2-5; v_call: TRBV12-3/TRBV12-4; cdr3_aa: CASSFLTGTRETQYF
j_call: TRBJ1-2; v_call: TRBV27; cdr3_aa: CASSSRDREYGYTF
j_call: TRBJ1-1; v_call: TRBV14; cdr3_aa: CASSQAVFGIPEAFF
j_call: TRBJ2-5; v_call: TRBV9; cdr3_aa: CASSVGTSGGPETQYF
j_call: TRBJ2-1; v_call: TRBV12-3/TRBV12-4; cdr3_aa: CASSLRDSNEQFF
j_call: TRBJ2-1; v_call: TRBV9; cdr3_aa: CASSVASQGAPYNEQFF
j_call: TRBJ1-6; v_call: TRBV6-5; cdr3_aa: CASSPVLPGDSPLHF
j_call: NA; v_call: TRBV20-1; cdr3_aa: CSASLAGGYNEQYF
j_call: TRBJ2-3; v_call: TRBV6-5; cdr3_aa: CASRQELGTQYF
j_call: TRBJ2-6; v_call: TRBV2; cdr3_aa: CASSDLGAGANVLTF
j_call: TRBJ2-5; v_call: TRBV29-1; cdr3_aa: CSVEGGGKETQYF
j_call: TRBJ2-3; v_call: TRBV29-1; cdr3_aa: CSVEVNTDTQYF
j_call: TRBJ2-5; v_call: TRBV27; cdr3_aa: CASRRDRAGETQYF
j_call: TRBJ2-3; v_call: TRBV11-2; cdr3_aa: CASSSGTGGQDTQYF
j_call: NA; v_call: TRBV20-1; cdr3_aa: CSAQGWYEQYF
j_call: TRBJ1-5; v_call: TRBV28; cdr3_aa: CASSWDRDQPQHF
j_call: TRBJ2-3; v_call: TRBV6-1; cdr3_aa: CASSELAGGTASTDTQYF
j_call: TRBJ2-3; v_call: TRBV20-1; cdr3_aa: CSAPEIQGTDTQYF
j_call: TRBJ2-5; v_call: TRBV5-1; cdr3_aa: CASSYWGGLPETQYF
j_call: TRBJ1-3; v_call: TRBV20-1; cdr3_aa: CSARDGTVGGNTIYF
j_call: TRBJ2-5; v_call: TRBV10-2; cdr3_aa: CASSPLRGAREETQYF
j_call: NA; v_call: TRBV14; cdr3_aa: CASSPRGAGYYNEQYF
j_call: TRBJ2-3; v_call: TRBV3-1; cdr3_aa: CASSSRSDTQYF
j_call: TRBJ2-3; v_call: TRBV7-2; cdr3_aa: CAGSLAPGGSDTQYF
j_call: TRBJ2-1; v_call: TRBV20-1; cdr3_aa: CSAGGGGGNEQFF
j_call: TRBJ2-7; v_call: TRBV6-5; cdr3_aa: CASSYGGSYEQYF
j_call: TRBJ2-7; v_call: TRBV7-8; cdr3_aa: CASRALQRETNEQYF
j_call: TRBJ2-5; v_call: TRBV7-9; cdr3_aa: CASSVGRLAGGRGEQYF
j_call: TRBJ2-3; v_call: TRBV6-1; cdr3_aa: CASLRVGGDTQYF
j_call: TRBJ2-5; v_call: TRBV5-1; cdr3_aa: CASSLDWGKQETQYF
j_call: TRBJ2-2; v_call: TRBV6-5; cdr3_aa: CASTRGTGGRTGELFF
j_call: TRBJ2-1; v_call: TRBV5-1; cdr3_aa: CTSSTGGYNEQFF
j_call: TRBJ2-6; v_call: TRBV29-1; cdr3_aa: CSVVPGPGANVLTF
j_call: TRBJ2-5; v_call: TRBV9; cdr3_aa: CASSTSRTGGLGETQYF
j_call: NA; v_call: TRBV6-2/TRBV6-3; cdr3_aa: CASNLQATTAHEQYF
j_call: TRBJ2-7; v_call: TRBV4-1; cdr3_aa: CASSQGTTWDRGQGEQYF
j_call: TRBJ1-1; v_call: TRBV4-2; cdr3_aa: CASSRVKAMNTEAFF
j_call: TRBJ2-5; v_call: TRBV20-1; cdr3_aa: CSARKEETQYF
j_call: TRBJ1-1; v_call: TRBV25-1; cdr3_aa: CASSEEAGTRRTEAFF
j_call: TRBJ2-5; v_call: TRBV11-1; cdr3_aa: CASSLYPLSGPTGQGTNETQYF
j_call: TRBJ2-1; v_call: TRBV11-2; cdr3_aa: CASSPGTARRYDEQFF
j_call: TRBJ2-3; v_call: TRBV20-1; cdr3_aa: CSETTGGSSTDTQYF
j_call: TRBJ1-6; v_call: TRBV28; cdr3_aa: CASSAPTFSPLHF
j_call: TRBJ1-5; v_call: TRBV7-2; cdr3_aa: CASSPGRGRMGSNQPQHF
j_call: TRBJ2-7; v_call: TRBV12-3/TRBV12-4; cdr3_aa: CASSTHGAGGIEQYF